The 29 T cell receptor beta chains presented below share a single source sample, sequenced in a study of cytomegalovirus exposure and HLA in healthy donors. The method was immunoSEQ multiplex PCR; TCRdb's version includes in-frame clones alone and lacks a portion of them. Of 60,000 to 90,000 clones listed, just under 85% are singletons. Sequences were obtained from PBMCs. The receptors were gathered from a man aged 25-40 years in good health and CMV-seronegative.

The J gene is TRBJ2-2, the V gene TRBV7-9; D possibly corresponds to TRBD1 (5 bases). The CDR3 spans 16 residues. Germline CDR1 reads SEHNR; CDR2 reads FQNEAQ (reference sequence). The V end was cut by 0 bases, the J end by 4 bases, with 12 bases between. The CDR3 DNA reads TGTGCCAGCAGCTTAGCGCCCATGGGGCTCACCGGGGAGCTGTTTTTT. Translating gives CASSLAPMGLTGELFF.

The chain combines TRBV5-1 with TRBJ2-2; D gene ambiguous. The V gene's germline CDR1 is SGHRS and CDR2 YFSETQ. Trimming took 2 bases from V and 4 from J, leaving 12 bases between them. The CDR3 has 15 amino acids. The CDR3, as DNA: TGCGCCAGCAGCTTTTCCCCTCCGGGCACCGGGGAGCTGTTTTTT. Translated, it gives CASSFSPPGTGELFF.

This clone showed up just once. This chain links TRBV2 with TRBJ1-5; maybe TRBD1 (5 bases). Germline-derived CDR1 and CDR2 are SNHLY and FYNNEI. Trimming took off 4 bases at V and 5 bases at J, with 24 bases between the two ends. This CDR3 is built from 18 residues. In DNA form, the CDR3 reads TGTGCCAGCAGTGGGGGGGAGGGAATAGGGTCGACGGATCAGCCCCAGCATTTT. Translating it yields CASSGGEGIGSTDQPQHF.

V gene TRBV18 combines with J gene TRBJ2-7, with D perhaps TRBD2 (6 bases). The length of the CDR3 is 16 residues. Trimming stripped 0 bases from V and 4 bases from J, with 16 bases between. Germline V gene lookup returns CDR1 KGHSH and CDR2 LQKENI. In DNA form, the CDR3 reads TGTGCCAGCTCACCACCGAACGGGAGATTGGGTTACGAGCAGTACGTC. It codes for CASSPPNGRLGYEQYV.

The chain has TRBV11-2 and TRBJ2-1, with D maybe TRBD1 (5 bases). The CDR3 spans 16 residues. Germline CDR1 is SGHAT and CDR2 is FQNNGV. Trimming removed 1 base from V and 8 bases from J, with 18 bases in between. In DNA form, the CDR3 reads TGTGCCAGCAGCTTAGGGTGGCAGGGCCTTATGGATGAGCAGTTCTTC. Encoded protein: CASSLGWQGLMDEQFF.

V gene TRBV10-3 combines with J gene TRBJ2-5, with D maybe TRBD1 (5 bases). Germline V gives CDR1 ENHRY, CDR2 SYGVKD. V was trimmed by 4 bases and J by 4 bases, leaving 16 bases between them. The CDR3 is 15 amino acids. Here the CDR3 DNA reads TGTGCCATCAGTGGGGGCCAAAGAGTTGGAGAGACCCAGTACTTC. It encodes CAISGGQRVGETQYF.

This chain joins TRBV27 and TRBJ1-5; 8 nucleotides align to TRBD1. J gave up 0 bases and V 5 bases, and 12 bases lay outside the gene matches. The CDR3 extends over 18 amino acids. Looked up from germline, CDR1 is MNHEY and CDR2 is SMNVEV (reference sequence). CDR3 DNA: TGTGCCAGCAGTCCCCGGACAGGGAGGACTTTTAGCAATCAGCCCCAGCATTTT. Translated, it gives CASSPRTGRTFSNQPQHF.

V and J are TRBV5-1 and TRBJ2-3; 9 bases fit TRBD2. The junction had 21 bases not matched to a gene; V was cut back by 7 bases and J by 3 bases. The CDR3 has 19 residues. The germline V gene encodes CDR1 SGHRS and CDR2 YFSETQ. The CDR3 sequence: CASSPRGLAGIGITDTQYF. DNA of the CDR3: TGCGCCAGCTCTCCGCGGGGGCTAGCGGGGATCGGCATAACAGATACGCAGTATTTT.

The chain couples TRBV29-1 to TRBJ2-3; possibly TRBD1 for D (6 bases). Germline V gene sequence: CDR1 SQVTM, CDR2 ANQGSEA. V lost 5 bases, J lost 2 bases, and 17 bases lay in between. This CDR3 comprises 15 residues. The CDR3 DNA follows: TGCAGCGTTCCCTTTGGAGGACAGAACACAGATACGCAGTATTTT. It codes for CSVPFGGQNTDTQYF.

This clone was seen a single time. The V and J genes are TRBV6-1 and TRBJ1-5; TRBD1 aligns across 8 bases. This CDR3 is 14 amino acids long. Germline CDR1 and CDR2: MNHNS and SASEGT. The junction had 2 bases not matched to a gene; V was cut back by 3 bases and J by 4 bases. CDR3 loop: CASSDTGGNQPQHF. The CDR3 region has the DNA TGTGCCAGCAGTGATACAGGGGGGAATCAGCCCCAGCATTTT.

V is TRBV27 and J is TRBJ2-7; D is ambiguous. Trimming pared 3 bases from V and 6 bases from J, leaving 9 bases between. Germline CDR1 is MNHEY and CDR2 is SMNVEV (reference sequence). This CDR3 contains 12 residues. For the CDR3, the DNA is TGTGCCAGCAGTTTGGTCCACGGCGAGCAGTACTTC. This encodes CASSLVHGEQYF.

J is TRBJ2-1 and V is TRBV7-6; 8 nucleotides match TRBD2. The germline V gene has CDR1 SGHVS and CDR2 FNYEAQ. V lost 1 base to trimming and J lost 1 base; unmatched junction nucleotides: 3. The CDR3 consists of 16 residues. The DNA for the CDR3 is TGTGCCAGCAGCTTAGAGAGCGGGAGATCCTACAATGAGCAGTTCTTC. It is translated as CASSLESGRSYNEQFF.

In this sample, this clone turned up a few times. The chain joins TRBV15 to TRBJ2-3; 8 bases match TRBD2. This CDR3 has 17 amino acids. The germline gives CDR1 LNHNV, CDR2 YYDKDF (reference sequence). V dropped 4 bases and J dropped 0; count of bases not matched to a gene: 9. The CDR3 DNA reads TGTGCCACCAGCACACATAGCGGGAAGGGTAGCACAGATACGCAGTATTTT. Translating gives CATSTHSGKGSTDTQYF.

The rearrangement joins TRBV5-4 to TRBJ2-2; perhaps TRBD2 as D (6 bases). The germline V and J ends were trimmed by 0 bases and 0 bases, with 9 bases remaining between them. Germline CDR1 is SGHNT and CDR2 is YYREEE (reference sequence). The CDR3 is 16 residues long. The CDR3 DNA reads as TGTGCCAGCAGCTTGGTGGGGGGTTCGAACACCGGGGAGCTGTTTTTT. Its translation: CASSLVGGSNTGELFF.

V gene TRBV6-1 combines with J gene TRBJ2-7; TRBD2 matches 10 bases. The V and J ends lost 7 bases and 5 bases, in that order; junction bases with no gene match: 11. The CDR3 loop spans 15 amino acids. The V gene's germline CDR1 is MNHNS and CDR2 SASEGT. The CDR3 region has the DNA TGTGCCAGCAAGCCGGCTAGCGGGAGCAAGAACGAGCAGTACGTC. It is translated as CASKPASGSKNEQYV.

The chain carries TRBV6-1 and TRBJ2-7; a weak D match, TRBD2 (7 bases). This CDR3 contains 15 residues. Trimming pared 2 bases from V and 2 bases from J, leaving 13 bases between. Germline V gene data show CDR1 as MNHNS and CDR2 as SASEGT. The CDR3 coding sequence is TGTGCCAGCAGTGAAAATGAGGGGGGGCCCTACGAGCAGTACTTC. It encodes CASSENEGGPYEQYF.

This clone was observed a single time. The genes are TRBV5-1 and TRBJ1-2; TRBD1 matches 9 bases. The V segment lost 5 bases and the J segment 6 bases; nucleotides outside the gene matches: 11. The germline CDR1 and CDR2 sequences are SGHRS and YFSETQ. The CDR3 runs to 15 residues. The CDR3 nucleotides are TGCGCCAGCAGTAGGGACAGGGAATTGGTAGATGGCTACACCTTC. Protein product: CASSRDRELVDGYTF.

This clone has a handful of counts. At one end, the junction sequence differs from germline, possibly due to a read error. The V gene is TRBV28, the J gene TRBJ2-4, with TRBD1 as a possible D gene (6 bases). Per the germline V gene, CDR1 is MDHEN and CDR2 is SYDVKM. The length of the CDR3 is 8 residues. This chain's CDR3 is CASRTQGF. As DNA, the CDR3 is TGTGCCAGCAGGACACAGGGTTTC.

This clone was observed a few times. The J gene is TRBJ1-2, the V gene TRBV19, with D uncertain. CDR3 length: 12 amino acids. Trimming left V 6 bases short and J 6 bases short, with 11 bases between. In germline, CDR1 is LNHDA, CDR2 SQIVND (reference sequence). CDR3 nucleotide sequence: TGTGCCAGTAGGTACTCCTCGGATGGCTACACCTTC. Translation gives CASRYSSDGYTF.

The V call is TRBV9, the J call TRBJ2-5, with 8 bases fitting TRBD2. CDR3 length equals 15 residues. Germline V CDR1 and CDR2: SGDLS, YYNGEE. The trim removed 0 bases at V and 2 bases at J, leaving 3 bases unmatched. In DNA form, the CDR3 reads TGTGCCAGCAGCGTAGAGGCGGGGGGACAAGAGACCCAGTACTTC. Translation gives CASSVEAGGQETQYF.

The chain combines TRBV27 with TRBJ1-6, with D unclear. Trimming shortened V by 6 bases and J by 4 bases, and 19 bases separated the two germline ends. Germline CDR1 MNHEY, CDR2 SMNVEV (reference sequence). This CDR3 comprises 17 residues. CDR3 DNA sequence: TGTGCCAGCAGAGAGAGGGAGCCAACCCGTTATAATTCACCCCTCCACTTT. It encodes CASREREPTRYNSPLHF.

This clone was seen more than once but under ten times. The chain has TRBV5-5 and TRBJ2-7; 7 positions agree with TRBD1. The CDR3 runs to 14 residues. With V trimmed by 1 base and J by 3 bases, 4 bases remained unmatched. The germline CDR1 and CDR2 sequences are SGHKS and YYEKEE (reference sequence). CDR3 bases: TGTGCCAGCAGCTTGACAGGGGATGGCTACGAGCAGTACTTC. Amino acid sequence: CASSLTGDGYEQYF.

The chain combines TRBV6-1 with TRBJ2-6; TRBD1 might be the D (5 bases). Germline assignment: CDR1 MNHNS and CDR2 SASEGT. This CDR3 contains 16 residues. Trimming took off 2 bases at V and 0 bases at J, with 8 bases between the two ends. In DNA form, the CDR3 reads TGTGCCAGCAGTGAACCAACAGGCTCTGGGGCCAACGTCCTGACTTTC. This codes for CASSEPTGSGANVLTF.

This sequence joins TRBV7-2 and TRBJ2-1; no clear D gene. Between the trimmed V and J ends, which lost 3 bases and 4 bases, there was a span of 10 bases. In germline, CDR1 is SGHTA, CDR2 FQGNSA. The CDR3 runs to 14 residues. The CDR3, as DNA: TGTGCCAGCAGCTTCGTGCACTTATACAATGAGCAGTTCTTC. Translating gives CASSFVHLYNEQFF.

The chain recombines TRBV6-1 with TRBJ1-2; D possibly corresponds to TRBD1 (5 bases). This CDR3 contains 13 residues. The germline gives CDR1 MNHNS, CDR2 SASEGT. The V and J ends lost 9 bases and 3 bases respectively, with 14 bases between them. This CDR3 is CASKQGGYYGYTF. Written as DNA, the CDR3 is TGTGCCAGTAAGCAGGGAGGCTACTATGGCTACACCTTC.

This clone was seen a few times. The chain carries TRBV30 and TRBJ2-1; 13 bases agree with TRBD2. This CDR3 spans 15 amino acids. V lost 4 bases and J lost 2; bases outside the gene matches: 2. The germline gives CDR1 GTSNPN, CDR2 SVGIG (reference sequence). CDR3 in amino acids: CAWTGTSGTYNEQFF. CDR3 DNA: TGTGCCTGGACCGGGACTAGCGGGACCTACAATGAGCAGTTCTTC.

The chain uses TRBV16 and TRBJ2-7, with D possibly TRBD1 on 6 matching bases. The CDR3 covers 16 residues. CDR1 is KGHSY and CDR2 is FQNENV in the germline V gene. V was shortened by 0 bases and J by 2 bases, with 14 bases between the two germline ends. CDR3 in DNA: TGTGCCAGCAGCCAATCGATAGGGGACACACCCTACGAGCAGTACTTC. Amino acids: CASSQSIGDTPYEQYF. Variable domain in full (rest from reference TRBV16 and TRBJ2-7): GEEVAQTPKHLVRGEGQKAKLYCAPIKGHSYVFWYQQVLKNEFKFLISFQNENVFDETGMPKERFSAKCLPNSPCSLEIQATKLEDSAVYFCASSQSIGDTPYEQYFGPGTRLTVT.

CDR3 sequence reads: CASSRDRVSNEQFF. In nucleotides, the CDR3 is TGTGCCAGCAGTCGGGACAGGGTCTCCAATGAGCAGTTCTTC. This chain links TRBV6-5 with TRBJ2-1; 9 positions match TRBD1. This CDR3 spans 14 amino acids. The junction had 5 bases not matched to a gene; V was cut back by 5 bases and J by 6 bases. Germline assignment: CDR1 MNHEY and CDR2 SVGAGI.

This clone was found once. The chain couples TRBV6-1 to TRBJ1-1; D possibly corresponds to TRBD1 (6 bases). Trimming pared 1 base from V and 4 bases from J, leaving 10 bases between. Germline values: CDR1 MNHNS, CDR2 SASEGT. This CDR3 region has 14 residues. The CDR3 here is CASSEGQDPTEAFF. CDR3 nucleotide sequence: TGTGCCAGCAGTGAAGGACAGGACCCCACTGAAGCTTTCTTT.